The sequence of this T cell receptor (beta chain) was determined in a study of blood T cell dynamics during melanoma immunotherapy. The wider study: Metastatic melanoma patients received first-line pembrolizumab or nivolumab plus ipilimumab.

Germline loops: CDR1 SGDLS, CDR2 YYNGEE. The ends were cut back, 3 bases at V and 2 bases at J, with 20 bases in the middle. CDR3 length equals 17 residues. Time point reported: week 3, after first cycle of checkpoint inhibitor. Clones were sequenced by immunoSEQ multiplex PCR, and TCRdb holds only the in-frame ones, with some missing. Among about 15,000 clones listed, 87% were seen once. This TCR came from a human donor with melanoma. The sequencing here drew on blood, taken from a patient treated with checkpoint blockade. V usage is TRBV9 and J usage is TRBJ2-5, with D perhaps matching TRBD1 (5 bases). CDR3 region: CASSAGLGLNLQETQYF. DNA for the CDR3: TGTGCCAGCAGCGCCGGGTTGGGGCTGAACCTGCAAGAGACCCAGTACTTC.